The clone carrying this T cell receptor (beta chain) was found a few times. The target antigen is unknown. This specimen comes from a study of T cells in localized non-small cell lung cancer. Broader study findings: Clonality peaked in uninvolved adjacent lung rather than tumor.

Repertoires were generated with immunoSEQ multiplex PCR, while TCRdb's copy carries only in-frame clones and drops some. In the table there are 25,000 to 35,000 clones, nearly 90% of which are singletons. Germline CDR1 KGHSH, CDR2 LQKENI. V was cut by 3 bases and J by 4 bases, with 16 bases left in between. The CDR3 has 15 residues. The material was peripheral blood mononuclear cells, obtained before any cancer treatment. The V call is TRBV18, the J call TRBJ2-7, with D perhaps assigned TRBD1 or TRBD2 (6 bases each). The sequence was obtained from a woman aged 35 to 70 with stage III lung adenocarcinoma. CDR3 bases: TGTGCCAGCTCACCCACCGGGGGCGGGGAATACGAGCAGTACTTC. Its translation: CASSPTGGGEYEQYF.